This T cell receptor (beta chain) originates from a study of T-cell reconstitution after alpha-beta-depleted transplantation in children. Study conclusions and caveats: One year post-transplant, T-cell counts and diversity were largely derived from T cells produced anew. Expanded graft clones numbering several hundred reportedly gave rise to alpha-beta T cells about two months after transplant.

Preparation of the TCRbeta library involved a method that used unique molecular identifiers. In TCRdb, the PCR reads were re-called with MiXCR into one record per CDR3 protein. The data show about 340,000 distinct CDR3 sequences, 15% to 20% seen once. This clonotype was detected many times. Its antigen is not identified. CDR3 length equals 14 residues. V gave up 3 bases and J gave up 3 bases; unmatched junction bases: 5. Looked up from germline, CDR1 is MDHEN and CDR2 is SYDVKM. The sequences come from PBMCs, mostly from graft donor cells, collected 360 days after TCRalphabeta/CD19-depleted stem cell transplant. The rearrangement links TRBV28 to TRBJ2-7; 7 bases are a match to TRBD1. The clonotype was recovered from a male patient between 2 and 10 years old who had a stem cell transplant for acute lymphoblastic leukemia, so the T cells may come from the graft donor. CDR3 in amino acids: CASSFRDRFYEQYF. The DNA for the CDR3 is TGTGCCAGCAGTTTCCGGGACAGATTCTACGAGCAGTACTTC.